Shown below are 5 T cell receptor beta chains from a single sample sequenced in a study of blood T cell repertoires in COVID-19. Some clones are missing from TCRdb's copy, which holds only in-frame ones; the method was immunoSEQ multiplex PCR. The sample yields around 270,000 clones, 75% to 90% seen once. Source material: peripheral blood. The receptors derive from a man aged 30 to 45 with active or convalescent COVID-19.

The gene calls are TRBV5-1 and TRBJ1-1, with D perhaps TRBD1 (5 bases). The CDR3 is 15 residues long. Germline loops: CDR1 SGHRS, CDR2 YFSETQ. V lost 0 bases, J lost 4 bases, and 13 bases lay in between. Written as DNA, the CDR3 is TGCGCCAGCAGCTTGGTTGCGGGGGGTAGCACTGAAGCTTTCTTT. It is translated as CASSLVAGGSTEAFF.

CDR3 in DNA: TGTGCCAGCAGCCAAGCGGGGGGGCGGAGGGTGGATACGCAGTATTTT. It yields the protein CASSQAGGRRVDTQYF. This chain uses TRBV7-2 with TRBJ2-3; 10 nucleotides match TRBD2. After removal of 5 bases from V and 6 bases from J, the junction contained 11 bases not matched to a gene. Germline V gene lookup returns CDR1 SGHTA and CDR2 FQGNSA. The CDR3 extends over 16 amino acids. Using reference TRBV7-2 and TRBJ2-3 for the parts outside the CDR3, the full variable domain is GAGVSQSPSNKVTEKGKDVELRCDPISGHTALYWYRQSLGQGLEFLIYFQGNSAPDKSGLPSDRFSAERTGGSVSTLTIQRTQQEDSAVYLCASSQAGGRRVDTQYFGPGTRLTVL.

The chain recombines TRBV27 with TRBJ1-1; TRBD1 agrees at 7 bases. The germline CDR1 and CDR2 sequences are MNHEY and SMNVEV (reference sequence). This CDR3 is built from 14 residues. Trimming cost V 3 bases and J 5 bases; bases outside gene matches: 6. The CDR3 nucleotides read TGTGCCAGCAGTTTCTCTACAGGGGAGACTGAAGCTTTCTTT. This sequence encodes CASSFSTGETEAFF.

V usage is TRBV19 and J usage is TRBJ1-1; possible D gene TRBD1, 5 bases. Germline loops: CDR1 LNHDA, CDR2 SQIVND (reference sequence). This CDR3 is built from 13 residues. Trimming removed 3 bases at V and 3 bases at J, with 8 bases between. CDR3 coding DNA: TGTGCCAGTAGTATTCAGGGCTACACTGAAGCTTTCTTT. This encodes CASSIQGYTEAFF.

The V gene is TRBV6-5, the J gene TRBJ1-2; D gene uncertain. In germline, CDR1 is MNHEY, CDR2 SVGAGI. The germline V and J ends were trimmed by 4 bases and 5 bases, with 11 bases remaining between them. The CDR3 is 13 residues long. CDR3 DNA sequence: TGTGCCAGCAGTTTCGGGGATGGGTATGGCTACACCTTC. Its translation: CASSFGDGYGYTF.